The rows below give T cell receptor beta chains drawn from one sample of a study of blood T cell repertoires in COVID-19. Method: immunoSEQ multiplex PCR; TCRdb's copy keeps in-frame clones and lacks some. The table includes a few hundred thousand clones, roughly 88% detected once. Material: PBMCs or T cells enriched from blood (not recorded which). These receptors came from a woman aged 40 to 49 with acute COVID-19. Each CDR3 is given without its conserved first and last residue. The D gene is left open where the match is weak.

D gene | V gene | CDR3 protein
TRBD1 | TRBV5-1 | ASSLATGKSYEQY
TRBD1 | TRBV19 | ASSVNRRGSTEAF
. | TRBV4-2 | ASSQDIPNTEAF
. | TRBV2 | ASSEVGQLNEKLF
. | TRBV7-2 | ASSPRSGAYNEQF
TRBD1 | TRBV23-1 | ASSRDRPLGYT
TRBD1 | TRBV7-9 | ASSATGGYGYT
. | TRBV4-2 | ASSQGSAGDTQY
TRBD2 | TRBV15 | ATSPLGLAGEETQY
TRBD2 | TRBV7-2 | ASSPSGTSGRRSTQY
. | TRBV21-1 | ASSPGRGGTEAF
. | TRBV19 | ASTSGGGRGELF
. | TRBV10-3 | AISPSSPSYEQY
. | TRBV5-5 | ASSLGIGAGQNSPLH
TRBD1 | TRBV6-5 | ASSSKTGGNSPLH
. | TRBV25-1 | ASSESTAGRSPLH
TRBD2 | TRBV6-2/TRBV6-3 | ASTPTRPREGNNEQF
TRBD1 | TRBV10-1 | ASSESNRGPYNEQF
. | TRBV23-1 | AATSEGGAYNEQF
TRBD1 | TRBV13 | ASSRRGTGGFAGELF
. | TRBV5-1 | ASSLSVGGLGEQY
. | TRBV25-1 | ASSELRVGEKLF
. | TRBV23-1 | ASSSPGAGAKNIQY
. | TRBV3-1/TRBV3-2 | ASSRGQNTGELF
. | TRBV18 | ASSPSGNRETQY
TRBD1 | TRBV3-1/TRBV3-2 | ASSSGTGSTEQY
. | TRBV30 | AWSVTGLNTEAF
TRBD1 | TRBV5-4 | ASSLDIRTGPEAF
. | TRBV2 | ASSERRGKQETQY
TRBD1 | TRBV19 | ATLRQGAGNTIY
. | TRBV27 | ASSLQGMAYEQY
. | TRBV24-1 | ATSDARRGGTGELF
TRBD2 | TRBV30 | AWSPWWGGSEQF
TRBD1 | TRBV5-1 | ASSLGGTGKRAAF
. | TRBV5-1 | ASSVVLAGTDTQY
. | TRBV10-3 | AISDVSASDTQY
TRBD2 | TRBV2 | ASNRRASGVADTQY
. | TRBV3-1/TRBV3-2 | ASSQEVTLPRHTEAF
. | TRBV7-8 | ASSPYTEAF
TRBD2 | TRBV4-1 | ASSQPTLAGSYNEQF
. | TRBV5-5 | ASSAVPRQTNSPLH
. | TRBV19 | ASSIRGPGNQPQH
. | TRBV4-3 | ASSQGRGSYEQY
. | TRBV30 | AWSVSVRETQY
TRBD1 | TRBV25-1 | ASSGPGGRSSYNSPLH
TRBD1 | TRBV5-4 | ASSIGQAELGGYT
. | TRBV4-1 | ASSPGGTSGNTIY
TRBD2 | TRBV29-1 | SASGGNGEQF
TRBD2 | TRBV24-1 | ATSDQDQGGETQY
TRBD1 | TRBV6-5 | ASSYSIGTGVNGYT